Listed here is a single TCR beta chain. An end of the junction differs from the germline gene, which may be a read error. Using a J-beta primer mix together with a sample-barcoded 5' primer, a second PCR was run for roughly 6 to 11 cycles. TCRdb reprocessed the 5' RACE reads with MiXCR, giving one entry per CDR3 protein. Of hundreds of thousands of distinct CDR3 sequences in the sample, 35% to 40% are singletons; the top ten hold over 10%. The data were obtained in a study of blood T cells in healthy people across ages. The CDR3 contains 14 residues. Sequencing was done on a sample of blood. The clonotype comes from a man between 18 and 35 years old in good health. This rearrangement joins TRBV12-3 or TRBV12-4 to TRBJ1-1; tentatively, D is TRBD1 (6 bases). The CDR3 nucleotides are TGTGCCTGCAGTTTCACAGGGACGGGCACTGAAGCTTTCTTT. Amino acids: CACSFTGTGTEAFF.